Below are 8 T cell receptor beta chains sequenced from a single sample in a study of T cell repertoires in cytomegalovirus infection. TCRdb reanalysed the reads using MiXCR and keeps one entry per CDR3 protein. The repertoire includes 400,000 or so distinct CDR3 sequences, approximately 18% of them detected once, and around 8.6% sits in the top ten. Sequencing was performed on PBMCs. Every receptor here comes from a human donor in good health (CMV status not recorded). Some clones in this sample may be carry-over from other donors' samples.

The chain couples TRBV20-1 to TRBJ1-1, with D possibly matching TRBD1 (6 bases). The V end was cut by 0 bases, the J end by 1 base, with 15 bases between. This CDR3 region has 16 residues. Germline CDR1 and CDR2: DFQATT and SNEGSKA (reference sequence). In DNA, the CDR3 is TGCAGTGCTAGAGATATGGGGGCCGCATCGAACACTGAAGCTTTCTTT. This gives the protein CSARDMGAASNTEAFF.

The chain couples TRBV11-2 to TRBJ2-7; the match to TRBD1 covers 9 bases. CDR1 SGHAT and CDR2 FQNNGV come from the germline V gene. This CDR3 has 15 amino acids. V trimming: 1 base; J trimming: 5 bases; junction bases outside the gene matches: 6. The CDR3 loop is CASSLGTGVINEQYF. The CDR3, as DNA: TGTGCCAGCAGCTTAGGGACAGGGGTCATCAACGAGCAGTACTTC. Together with reference TRBV11-2 and TRBJ2-7, the CDR3 gives the full variable domain: EAGVAQSPRYKIIEKRQSVAFWCNPISGHATLYWYQQILGQGPKLLIQFQNNGVVDDSQLPKDRFSAERLKGVDSTLKIQPAKLEDSAVYLCASSLGTGVINEQYFGPGTRLTVT.

The chain uses TRBV12-3 or TRBV12-4 and TRBJ1-1; D remains ambiguous. V was pared by 6 bases and J by 6 bases, with 14 bases between. This CDR3 comprises 13 residues. CDR3 protein: CASSRESYAEAFF. CDR3 nucleotide sequence: TGTGCCAGCAGCCGGGAATCTTACGCTGAAGCTTTCTTT.

This clonotype appeared a few times. The V and J genes are TRBV20-1 and TRBJ2-1; 11 nucleotides agree with TRBD2. There are 17 residues in the CDR3. In germline, CDR1 is DFQATT, CDR2 SNEGSKA (reference sequence). The V and J ends lost 2 bases and 3 bases, in that order; junction bases with no gene match: 9. The CDR3 region has the DNA TGCAGTGCTAGATCGAAACGACTAGCGGGATACTACAATGAGCAGTTCTTC. It codes for CSARSKRLAGYYNEQFF.

The chain recombines TRBV20-1 with TRBJ2-5, with 7 nucleotides matching TRBD1. J lost 4 bases, V lost 5 bases, and 10 bases had no gene match. This CDR3 comprises 14 residues. Germline V gene sequence: CDR1 DFQATT, CDR2 SNEGSKA (reference sequence). For the CDR3, the DNA is TGCAGTGCTGGGTACAGGGGCCTTAGAGAGACCCAGTACTTC. Its protein is CSAGYRGLRETQYF.

This chain joins TRBV19 and TRBJ2-1; 13 bases are a match to TRBD2. V trimming: 7 bases; J trimming: 7 bases; junction bases outside the gene matches: 22. The CDR3 is made up of 20 amino acids. Germline values: CDR1 LNHDA, CDR2 SQIVND (reference sequence). DNA for the CDR3: TGTGCCAGTATCTTTCATGAGTGTAGGACTAGCGGGAGAAAGGGAAATGAGCAGTTCTTC. This sequence encodes CASIFHECRTSGRKGNEQFF.

V and J are TRBV7-6 and TRBJ2-2; the match to TRBD1 covers 7 bases. Trimming at V came to 5 bases and at J to 4 bases, leaving 4 bases not matched to a gene. Germline loops: CDR1 SGHVS, CDR2 FNYEAQ. The CDR3 loop spans 14 amino acids. The CDR3 spells CASSMGQLTGELFF. CDR3 DNA sequence: TGTGCCAGCAGCATGGGACAGCTCACCGGGGAGCTGTTTTTT.

This clonotype was picked up one time. A much bigger clone sits one base away, suggesting this may be a read error. V usage is TRBV7-9 and J usage is TRBJ2-6; D might be TRBD1 or TRBD2, each matching 5 bases. The V gene's germline CDR1 is SEHNR and CDR2 FQNEAQ (reference sequence). The CDR3 loop spans 15 amino acids. CDR3 DNA sequence: TGTGCCAGCAGCTTAGCAGGGGCCGGGGCCAACGTCCTGTCTTTC. Translating gives CASSLAGAGANVLSF.